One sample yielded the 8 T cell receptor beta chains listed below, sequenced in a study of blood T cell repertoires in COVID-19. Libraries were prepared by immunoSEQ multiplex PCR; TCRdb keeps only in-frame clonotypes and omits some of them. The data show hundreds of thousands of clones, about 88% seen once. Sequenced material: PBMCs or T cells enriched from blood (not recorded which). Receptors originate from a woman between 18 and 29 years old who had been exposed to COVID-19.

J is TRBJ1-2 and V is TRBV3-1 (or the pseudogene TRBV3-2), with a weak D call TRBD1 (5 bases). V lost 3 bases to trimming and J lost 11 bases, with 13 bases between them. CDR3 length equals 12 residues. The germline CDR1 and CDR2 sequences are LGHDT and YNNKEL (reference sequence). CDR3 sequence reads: CASSHAQGPYTF. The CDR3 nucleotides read TGTGCCAGCAGCCATGCTCAGGGCCCGTACACCTTC.

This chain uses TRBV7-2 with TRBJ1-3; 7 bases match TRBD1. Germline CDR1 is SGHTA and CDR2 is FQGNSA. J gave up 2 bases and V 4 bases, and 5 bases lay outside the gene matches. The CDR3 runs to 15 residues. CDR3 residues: CASSSGTVPGNTIYF. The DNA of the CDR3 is TGTGCCAGCAGCTCCGGGACAGTCCCTGGAAACACCATATATTTT.

The CDR3 region has the DNA TGTGCCAGCAGTTTAGAAGGGGGCACTGAAGCTTTCTTT. It yields the protein CASSLEGGTEAFF. V usage is TRBV12-3 or TRBV12-4 and J usage is TRBJ1-1; possibly TRBD1 for D (6 bases). V was cut by 1 base and J by 4 bases, with 7 bases left in between. CDR3 length: 13 residues.

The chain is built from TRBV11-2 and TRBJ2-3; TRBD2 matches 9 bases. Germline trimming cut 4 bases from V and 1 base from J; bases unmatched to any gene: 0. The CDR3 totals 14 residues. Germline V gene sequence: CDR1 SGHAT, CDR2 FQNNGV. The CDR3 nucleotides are TGTGCCAGCAGCTGGACTAGCGGCACAGATACGCAGTATTTT. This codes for CASSWTSGTDTQYF.

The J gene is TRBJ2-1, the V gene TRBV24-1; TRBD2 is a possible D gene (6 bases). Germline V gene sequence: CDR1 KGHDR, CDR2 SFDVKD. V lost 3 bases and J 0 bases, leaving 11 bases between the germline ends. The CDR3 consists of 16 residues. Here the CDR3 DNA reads TGTGCCACCAGTGATCTGGTGGGGGGCTCCTACAATGAGCAGTTCTTC. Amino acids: CATSDLVGGSYNEQFF.

This chain's CDR3 is CASSQGEGGNQPQHF. The CDR3 nucleotides read TGTGCCAGCAGCCAAGGGGAGGGTGGCAATCAGCCCCAGCATTTT. V is TRBV4-2 and J is TRBJ1-5; D gene uncertain. The CDR3 spans 15 residues. Trimming removed 1 base from V and 2 bases from J, with 9 bases in between. The V gene's germline CDR1 is LGHNA and CDR2 YNFKEQ.

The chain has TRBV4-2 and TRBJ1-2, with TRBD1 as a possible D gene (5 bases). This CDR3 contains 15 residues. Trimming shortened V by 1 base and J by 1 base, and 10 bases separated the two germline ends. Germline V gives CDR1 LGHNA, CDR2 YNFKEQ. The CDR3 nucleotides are TGTGCCAGCAGCCAAGGGGCAGGGATTAACTATGGCTACACCTTC. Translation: CASSQGAGINYGYTF.

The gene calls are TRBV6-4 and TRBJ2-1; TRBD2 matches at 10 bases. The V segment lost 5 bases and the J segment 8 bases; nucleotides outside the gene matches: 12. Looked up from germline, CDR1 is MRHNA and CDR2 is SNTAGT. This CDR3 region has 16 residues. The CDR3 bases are TGTGCCAGCAGTACCTCAGCGGGAGGGCCCTCCGATGAGCAGTTCTTC. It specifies CASSTSAGGPSDEQFF.